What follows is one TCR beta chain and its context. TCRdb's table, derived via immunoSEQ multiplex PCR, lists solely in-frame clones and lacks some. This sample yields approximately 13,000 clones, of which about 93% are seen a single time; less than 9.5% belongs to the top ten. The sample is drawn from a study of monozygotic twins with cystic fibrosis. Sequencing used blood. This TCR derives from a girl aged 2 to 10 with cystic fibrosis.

This CDR3 is CASSSPPKGTSTDTQYF. The CDR3 DNA is TGTGCCAGCAGCTCCCCCCCGAAGGGGACTAGCACAGATACGCAGTATTTT. The chain is built from TRBV13 and TRBJ2-3; possible D gene TRBD2, 6 bases. Germline V gene lookup returns CDR1 PRHDT and CDR2 FYEKMQ (reference sequence). The V gene lost 4 bases and the J gene lost 0 bases, with 17 bases spanning the gap. The CDR3 is 17 amino acids.